A selection of T cell receptor beta chains follows, all from one sample in a study of T cell responses to AZD1222 COVID-19 vaccine. Method: immunoSEQ multiplex PCR; TCRdb's copy keeps in-frame clones and lacks some. The table shows about 110,000 clones, with nearly 90% occurring only once. This specimen consisted of peripheral blood, obtained on day 0 of AZD1222 vaccination. The receptors shown here come from an adult in good health. The CDR3 runs from the conserved cysteine through the conserved F or W. The order of the fields is V gene, J gene, D gene, clone size, CDR3 protein, CDR3 DNA. The D gene is left open where the match is weak. The listing skips clone size in some rows; elsewhere it reads once, few, many or a size class.

TRBV5-1	TRBJ2-7	TRBD1	NA	CASSSGQGAYEQYF	TGCGCCAGCAGCTCGGGACAGGGGGCCTACGAGCAGTACTTC
TRBV14	TRBJ2-7	NA	NA	CASSQATGGSYEQYF	TGTGCCAGCAGCCAAGCCACTGGGGGTTCCTACGAGCAGTACTTC
TRBV19	TRBJ1-1	NA	NA	CASSIQGSTEAFF	TGTGCCAGTAGTATACAGGGTTCCACTGAAGCTTTCTTT
TRBV21-1	TRBJ1-5	NA	NA	CASRFSFHRGSNQPQHF	TGTGCCAGCCGATTTTCCTTCCACAGGGGGAGTAATCAGCCCCAGCATTTT
TRBV28	TRBJ2-3	TRBD1	few	CASSFLGTGGADTQYF	TGTGCCAGCAGTTTTTTGGGGACAGGGGGCGCAGATACGCAGTATTTT
TRBV6-5	TRBJ1-4	NA	NA	CASRDPPRPEEKLFF	TGTGCCAGCAGGGACCCTCCCCGGCCTGAAGAAAAACTGTTTTTT
TRBV4-1	TRBJ1-4	NA	NA	CASSATGRGVNEKLFF	TGCGCCAGCAGCGCCACAGGGAGGGGGGTTAATGAAAAACTGTTTTTT
TRBV11-1	TRBJ2-7	NA	once	CASSLRVDSYEQYF	TGTGCCAGCAGCTTAAGGGTCGATTCCTACGAGCAGTACTTC
TRBV9	TRBJ1-1	TRBD1	NA	CASSAQDREGAFF	TGTGCCAGCAGCGCCCAGGACAGGGAAGGAGCTTTCTTT
TRBV27	TRBJ1-6	NA	NA	CASSFRGYNSPLHF	TGTGCCAGCAGTTTCCGGGGATATAATTCACCCCTCCACTTT
TRBV6-1	TRBJ1-1	NA	NA	CATTETVEAFF	TGTGCCACCACTGAGACGGTAGAAGCTTTCTTT